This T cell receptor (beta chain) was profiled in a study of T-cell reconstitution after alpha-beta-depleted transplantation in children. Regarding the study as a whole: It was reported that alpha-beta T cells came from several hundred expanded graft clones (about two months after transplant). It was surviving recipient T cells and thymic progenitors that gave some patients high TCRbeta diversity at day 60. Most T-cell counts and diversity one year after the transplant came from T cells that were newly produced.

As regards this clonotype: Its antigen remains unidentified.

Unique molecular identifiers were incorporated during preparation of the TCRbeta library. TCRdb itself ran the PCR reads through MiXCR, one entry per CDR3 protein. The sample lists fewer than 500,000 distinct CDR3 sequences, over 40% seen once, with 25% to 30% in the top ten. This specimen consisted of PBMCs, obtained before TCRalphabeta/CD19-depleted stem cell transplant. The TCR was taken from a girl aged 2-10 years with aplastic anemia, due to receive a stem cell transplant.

As DNA, the CDR3 is TGTGCCACGGGGGACCCGGGGACAGGGGGCCCCACGAACACTGAAGCTTTCTTT. Encoded protein: CATGDPGTGGPTNTEAFF. The chain links TRBV28 to TRBJ1-1, with 12 bases identical to TRBD1. The CDR3 loop spans 18 amino acids. CDR1 and CDR2 from the germline V gene are MDHEN and SYDVKM. V was clipped by 10 bases and J by 1 base; unmatched bases: 16.